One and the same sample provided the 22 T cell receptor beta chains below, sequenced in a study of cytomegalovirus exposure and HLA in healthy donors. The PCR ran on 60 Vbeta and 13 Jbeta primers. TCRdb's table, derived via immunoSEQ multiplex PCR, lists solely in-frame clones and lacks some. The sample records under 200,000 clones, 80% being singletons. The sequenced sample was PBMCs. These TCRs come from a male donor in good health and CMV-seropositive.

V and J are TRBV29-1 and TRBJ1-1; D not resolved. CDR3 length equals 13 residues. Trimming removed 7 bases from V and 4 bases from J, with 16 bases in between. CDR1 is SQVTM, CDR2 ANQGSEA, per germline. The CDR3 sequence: CSAQSDEGTEAFF. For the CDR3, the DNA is TGCAGCGCCCAGTCGGATGAGGGCACTGAAGCTTTCTTT.

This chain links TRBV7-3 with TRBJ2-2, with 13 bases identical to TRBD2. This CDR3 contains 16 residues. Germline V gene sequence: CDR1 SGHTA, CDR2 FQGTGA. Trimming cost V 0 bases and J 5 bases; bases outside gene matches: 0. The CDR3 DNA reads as TGTGCCAGCAGCTTAACACTAGCGGGAGGGACCGGGGAGCTGTTTTTT. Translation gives CASSLTLAGGTGELFF.

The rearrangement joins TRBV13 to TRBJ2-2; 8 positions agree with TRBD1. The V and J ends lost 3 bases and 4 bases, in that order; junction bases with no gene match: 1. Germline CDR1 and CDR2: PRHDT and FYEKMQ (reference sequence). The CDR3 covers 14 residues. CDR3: CASSFRGPTGELFF. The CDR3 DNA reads TGTGCCAGCAGCTTCAGGGGGCCCACCGGGGAGCTGTTTTTT.

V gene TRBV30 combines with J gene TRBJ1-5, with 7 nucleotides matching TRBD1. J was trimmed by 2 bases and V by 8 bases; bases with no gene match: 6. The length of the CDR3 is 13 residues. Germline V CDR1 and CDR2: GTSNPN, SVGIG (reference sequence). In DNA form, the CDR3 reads TGTGCCGCAGACAGGGATGGCAATCAGCCCCAGCATTTT. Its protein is CAADRDGNQPQHF.

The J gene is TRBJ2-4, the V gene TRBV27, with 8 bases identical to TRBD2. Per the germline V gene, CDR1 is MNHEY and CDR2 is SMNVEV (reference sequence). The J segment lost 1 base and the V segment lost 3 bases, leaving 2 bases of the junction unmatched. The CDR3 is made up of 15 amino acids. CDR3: CASSLGGGAKNIQYF. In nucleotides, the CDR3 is TGTGCCAGCAGTTTGGGCGGGGGGGCCAAAAACATTCAGTACTTC.

This CDR3 is CASSLDRVLFDEQFF. The CDR3 DNA is TGTGCCAGCAGCTTAGACAGGGTTTTGTTCGATGAGCAGTTCTTC. The V call is TRBV11-2, the J call TRBJ2-1; D is perhaps TRBD1 (5 bases). Germline CDR1 is SGHAT and CDR2 is FQNNGV. This CDR3 has 15 residues. Trimming shortened V by 0 bases and J by 8 bases, and 14 bases separated the two germline ends.

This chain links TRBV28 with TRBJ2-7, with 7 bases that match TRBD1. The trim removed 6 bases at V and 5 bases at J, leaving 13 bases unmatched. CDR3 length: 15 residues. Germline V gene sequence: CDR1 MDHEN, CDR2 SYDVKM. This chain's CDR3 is CASRSTGLQGDEQYF. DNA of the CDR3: TGTGCCAGCAGGTCTACAGGGCTTCAGGGGGACGAGCAGTACTTC.

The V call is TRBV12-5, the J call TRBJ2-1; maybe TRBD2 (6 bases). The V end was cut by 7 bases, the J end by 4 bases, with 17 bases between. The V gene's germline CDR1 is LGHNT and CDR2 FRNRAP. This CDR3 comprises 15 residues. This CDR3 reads CASAPVGGRYNEQFF. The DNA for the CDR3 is TGTGCTAGTGCCCCAGTGGGGGGTAGGTACAATGAGCAGTTCTTC. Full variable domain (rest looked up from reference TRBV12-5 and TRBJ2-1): DARVTQTPRHKVTEMGQEVTMRCQPILGHNTVFWYRQTMMQGLELLAYFRNRAPLDDSGMPKDRFSAEMPDATLATLKIQPSEPRDSAVYFCASAPVGGRYNEQFFGPGTRLTVL.

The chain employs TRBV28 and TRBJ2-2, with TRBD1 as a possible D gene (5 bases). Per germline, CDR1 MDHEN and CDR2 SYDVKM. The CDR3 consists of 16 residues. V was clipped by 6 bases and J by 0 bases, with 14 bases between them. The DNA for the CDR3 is TGTGCCAGCAGGAGACAGTTTCCTGCGAACACCGGGGAGCTGTTTTTT. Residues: CASRRQFPANTGELFF.

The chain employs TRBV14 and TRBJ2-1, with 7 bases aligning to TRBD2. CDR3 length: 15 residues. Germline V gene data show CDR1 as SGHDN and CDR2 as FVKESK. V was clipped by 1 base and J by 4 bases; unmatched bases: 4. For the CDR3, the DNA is TGTGCCAGCAGCCAAGTTAGCGGGCTTTACAATGAGCAGTTCTTC. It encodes CASSQVSGLYNEQFF.

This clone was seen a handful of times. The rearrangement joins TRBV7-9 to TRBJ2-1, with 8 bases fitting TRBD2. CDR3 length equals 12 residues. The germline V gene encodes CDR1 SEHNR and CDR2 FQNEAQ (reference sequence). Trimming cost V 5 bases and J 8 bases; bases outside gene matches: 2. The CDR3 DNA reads TGTGCCAGCAGCAGCGGGGGCGATGAGCAGTTCTTC. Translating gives CASSSGGDEQFF.

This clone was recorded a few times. This CDR3 is CSVGQGGSGANVLTF. The CDR3 DNA is TGCAGCGTTGGGCAGGGGGGCTCTGGGGCCAACGTCCTGACTTTC. V is TRBV29-1 and J is TRBJ2-6; D is perhaps TRBD1 (7 bases). The germline V gene has CDR1 SQVTM and CDR2 ANQGSEA. Trimming removed 4 bases at V and 0 bases at J, with 10 bases between. This CDR3 has 15 amino acids.

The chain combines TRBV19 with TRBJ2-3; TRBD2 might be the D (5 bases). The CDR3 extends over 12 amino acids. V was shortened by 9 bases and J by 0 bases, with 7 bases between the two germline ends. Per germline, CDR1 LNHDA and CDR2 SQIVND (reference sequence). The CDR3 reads CASGVSTDTQYF. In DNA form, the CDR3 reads TGTGCCAGCGGGGTTAGCACAGATACGCAGTATTTT.

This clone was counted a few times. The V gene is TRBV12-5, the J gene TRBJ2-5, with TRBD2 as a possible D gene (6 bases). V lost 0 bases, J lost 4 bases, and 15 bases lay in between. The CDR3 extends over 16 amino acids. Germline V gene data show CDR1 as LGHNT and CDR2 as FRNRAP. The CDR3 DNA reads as TGTGCTAGTGGTTTGGTACTCGGTCAGGGAGGAGAGACCCAGTACTTC. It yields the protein CASGLVLGQGGETQYF.

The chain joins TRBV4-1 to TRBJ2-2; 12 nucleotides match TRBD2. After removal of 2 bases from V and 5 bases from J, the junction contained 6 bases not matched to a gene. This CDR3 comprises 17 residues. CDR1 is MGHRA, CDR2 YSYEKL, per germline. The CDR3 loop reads CASSQSLAGGPTGELFF. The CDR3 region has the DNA TGCGCCAGCAGCCAAAGTCTAGCGGGAGGGCCGACCGGGGAGCTGTTTTTT.

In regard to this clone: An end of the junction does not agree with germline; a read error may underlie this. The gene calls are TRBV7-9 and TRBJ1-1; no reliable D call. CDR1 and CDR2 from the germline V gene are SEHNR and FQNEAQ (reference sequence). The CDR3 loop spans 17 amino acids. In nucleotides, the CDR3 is TGTTCCAGCAGCTCCTCTAGAATCAGTCAAGGAGGGACTGAAGCTTTCTTT. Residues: CSSSSSRISQGGTEAFF.

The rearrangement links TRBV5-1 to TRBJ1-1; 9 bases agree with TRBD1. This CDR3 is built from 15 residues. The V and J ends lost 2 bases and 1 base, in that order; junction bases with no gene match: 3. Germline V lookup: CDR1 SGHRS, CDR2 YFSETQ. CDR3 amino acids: CASSFSGQGNTEAFF. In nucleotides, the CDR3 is TGCGCCAGCAGCTTCTCGGGACAGGGGAACACTGAAGCTTTCTTT.

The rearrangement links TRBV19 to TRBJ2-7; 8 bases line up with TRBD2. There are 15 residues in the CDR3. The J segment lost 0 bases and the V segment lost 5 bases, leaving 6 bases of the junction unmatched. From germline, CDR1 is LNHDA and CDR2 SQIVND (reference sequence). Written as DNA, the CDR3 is TGTGCCAGTAGTCAGACTAGCGATTACTCCTACGAGCAGTACTTC. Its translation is CASSQTSDYSYEQYF.

The DNA for the CDR3 is TGTGCCAGCAGCATAACACAGGGTCACACTGAAGCTTTCTTT. Residues: CASSITQGHTEAFF. V usage is TRBV7-9 and J usage is TRBJ1-1; weak D call: TRBD1 (6 bases). Looked up from germline, CDR1 is SEHNR and CDR2 is FQNEAQ (reference sequence). The length of the CDR3 is 14 residues. With 5 bases removed from V and 3 bases from J, the gap between germline ends came to 13 bases.

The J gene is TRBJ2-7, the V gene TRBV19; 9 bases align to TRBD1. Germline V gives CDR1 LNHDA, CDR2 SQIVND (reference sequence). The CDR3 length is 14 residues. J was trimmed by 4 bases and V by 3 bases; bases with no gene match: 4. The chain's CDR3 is CASSISDRGYEQYF. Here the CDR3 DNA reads TGTGCCAGTAGTATCTCGGACAGGGGTTACGAGCAGTACTTC.

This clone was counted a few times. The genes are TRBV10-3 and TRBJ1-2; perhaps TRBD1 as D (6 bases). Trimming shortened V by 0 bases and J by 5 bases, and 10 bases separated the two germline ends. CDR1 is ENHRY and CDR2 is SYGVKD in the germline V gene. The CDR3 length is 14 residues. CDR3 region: CAISESQGRYGYTF. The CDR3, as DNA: TGTGCCATCAGTGAGTCACAGGGAAGGTATGGCTACACCTTC.

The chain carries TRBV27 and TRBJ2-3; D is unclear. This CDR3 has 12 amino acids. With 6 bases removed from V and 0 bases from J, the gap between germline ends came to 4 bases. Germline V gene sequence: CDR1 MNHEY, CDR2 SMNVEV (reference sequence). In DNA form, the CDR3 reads TGTGCCAGCAGAGCTAGCACAGATACGCAGTATTTT. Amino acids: CASRASTDTQYF.